This T cell receptor (beta chain) stems from a study of early T cells in non-severe SARS-CoV-2 infection. Study information: Bulk RNA from unsorted whole blood was sequenced; chains were unpaired. Whole-study results and caveats: Matching with VDJdb favored anti-spike CD8 responses (missing private and CD4 specificities).

Unique molecular identifiers were affixed to single, distinct cDNA molecules. TCRdb ran MiXCR on the 5' RACE reads and lists one entry per CDR3 protein. The sample carries approximately 48,000 distinct CDR3 sequences, around 6% recorded once. The CDR3 extends over 16 amino acids. Germline V lookup: CDR1 SGDLS, CDR2 YYNGEE. Between the trimmed V and J ends, which lost 0 bases and 0 bases, there was a span of 10 bases. This clonotype was observed many times. The target antigen is unknown. The TCR was taken from an adult who was a healthcare worker with PCR-confirmed SARS-CoV-2 infection or an uninfected control (not recorded which). The chain recombines TRBV9 with TRBJ1-3; D is uncertain. This material consisted of whole blood, taken at baseline. The CDR3 sequence is CASSVEAGISGNTIYF. CDR3 bases: TGTGCCAGCAGCGTAGAGGCAGGCATCTCTGGAAACACCATATATTTT.